Sequencing of this T cell receptor beta chain was carried out in a study of T cell clonality in common variable immunodeficiency. This clone was picked up many times. The target antigen is unknown. The read comes to an end 3 residues before the CDR3 does, leaving the germline J gene to fill in the end. The study, taken as a whole, reports: TCRbeta clonality was increased in CVID versus healthy controls. CVID subjects shared fewer TCRbeta clones than healthy controls did. Patient heterogeneity in the CVID cohort limited correlations between repertoire features and clinical complications. Fewer deletions and N-nucleotide insertions were reportedly seen in common variable immunodeficiency TCR beta sequences.

Both groups were predominantly of Caucasian heritage. This table comes from immunoSEQ multiplex PCR, and its TCRdb copy is limited to in-frame clones, with some not included. The sample holds over 25,000 clones, and no clone turns up only once. Trimming left V 5 bases short and J 5 bases short, with 15 bases between. This CDR3 has 13 amino acids. Germline V lookup: CDR1 DFQATT, CDR2 SNEGSKA (reference sequence). This sequence originates from a human donor with common variable immunodeficiency. Sequencing used peripheral blood mononuclear cells. The chain recombines TRBV20-1 with TRBJ2-5; no definite D call. Incomplete CDR3 DNA: TGCAGTGCTTACCGTAACCCGAGGGAGACC. Residues: CSAYRNPRET. The CDR3 in its entirety is CSAYRNPRETQYF.